These 9 T cell receptor beta chains originate from one sample sequenced in a study of OX40 agonist ivuxolimab in advanced cancers. Libraries were prepared by immunoSEQ multiplex PCR; TCRdb keeps only in-frame clonotypes and omits some of them. The sample gives tens of thousands of clones, roughly nine tenths of which show up once; less than 0.2% is in the top ten. The sample here was CD4+ or CD8+ T cells sorted from blood, taken in a trial of the OX40 agonist ivuxolimab. Every receptor here comes from an adult with an advanced solid tumor such as melanoma, head and neck, liver or kidney cancer.

The chain's CDR3 is CASTRGDRSEETQYF. CDR3 DNA: TGTGCCAGCACCCGAGGGGACAGATCCGAAGAGACCCAGTACTTC. The chain couples TRBV6-5 to TRBJ2-5; the match to TRBD1 covers 7 bases. Trimming cost V 7 bases and J 3 bases; bases outside gene matches: 11. This CDR3 has 15 residues. CDR1 MNHEY and CDR2 SVGAGI come from the germline V gene.

The chain recombines TRBV18 with TRBJ1-2; weak D call: TRBD1 (6 bases). The germline V and J ends were trimmed by 3 bases and 2 bases, with 7 bases remaining between them. Germline V gives CDR1 KGHSH, CDR2 LQKENI. The CDR3 is 13 amino acids. The CDR3, as DNA: TGTGCCAGCTCACCCGACAGGAACTATGGCTACACCTTC. This gives the protein CASSPDRNYGYTF.

The sample holds one count of this clone. V is TRBV6-1 and J is TRBJ1-1; no clear D gene. Deletions cut 4 bases from V and 4 bases from J, with 10 bases between. Looked up from germline, CDR1 is MNHNS and CDR2 is SASEGT. CDR3 length: 13 residues. The CDR3 loop reads CASSGRAPTEAFF. The CDR3 DNA reads TGTGCCAGCAGTGGTAGGGCACCCACTGAAGCTTTCTTT.

The chain's CDR3 is CASSEQGASYEQYF. The DNA of the CDR3 is TGTGCCAGCAGTGAACAGGGGGCATCCTACGAGCAGTACTTC. V is TRBV2 and J is TRBJ2-7; 8 bases line up with TRBD1. The germline gives CDR1 SNHLY, CDR2 FYNNEI. The length of the CDR3 is 14 residues. V shed 2 bases, J shed 1 base, and the junction held 1 base outside the gene matches.

V and J are TRBV18 and TRBJ2-1; 10 positions match TRBD2. CDR3 length: 15 amino acids. Per germline, CDR1 KGHSH and CDR2 LQKENI. With V trimmed by 2 bases and J by 7 bases, 5 bases remained unmatched. The CDR3 region has the DNA TGTGCCAGCTCACCAGCAAGCGGGAGGGCGAATGAGCAGTTCTTC. Translating it yields CASSPASGRANEQFF.

The chain joins TRBV18 to TRBJ2-3; D might be TRBD2 (6 bases). This CDR3 comprises 14 residues. Germline V gene data show CDR1 as KGHSH and CDR2 as LQKENI. Trimming shortened V by 4 bases and J by 2 bases, and 10 bases separated the two germline ends. The DNA of the CDR3 is TGTGCCAGCTCACGACTAGATTTCACAGATACGCAGTATTTT. Translated, it gives CASSRLDFTDTQYF.

The chain links TRBV7-8 to TRBJ1-1; D is uncertain. V was shortened by 5 bases and J by 1 base, with 5 bases between the two germline ends. Germline CDR1 SGHVS, CDR2 FQNEAQ. This CDR3 contains 12 residues. CDR3 nucleotide sequence: TGTGCCAGCAGCCGGGGGAACACTGAAGCTTTCTTT. This encodes CASSRGNTEAFF.

The CDR3 sequence is CASSQGWVFGGYTF. CDR3 coding DNA: TGCGCCAGCAGCCAAGGATGGGTTTTCGGGGGCTACACCTTC. The rearrangement links TRBV4-1 to TRBJ1-2; D remains ambiguous. This CDR3 is 14 amino acids long. V was trimmed by 1 base and J by 8 bases, leaving 14 bases between them. The germline CDR1 and CDR2 sequences are MGHRA and YSYEKL.

The chain joins TRBV2 to TRBJ1-4; 9 bases match TRBD1. This CDR3 contains 13 residues. V was clipped by 6 bases and J by 10 bases; unmatched bases: 6. Germline CDR1 and CDR2: SNHLY and FYNNEI. The CDR3 DNA reads TGTGCCAGCAGCCCGGACAGGGGAGGAAAACTGTTTTTT. Translating it yields CASSPDRGGKLFF.